The next 20 T cell receptor beta chains were all read from a single sample in a study of blood T cell repertoires in COVID-19. Profiled with immunoSEQ multiplex PCR; TCRdb holds only in-frame clones, not every one. The sample has about 220,000 clones, under 90% seen once; the top ten hold 15% to 20%. The material sequenced was peripheral blood. Source of these receptors: a man aged 30 to 45 with active or convalescent COVID-19.

The chain recombines TRBV19 with TRBJ1-5; D uncertain. The germline V gene encodes CDR1 LNHDA and CDR2 SQIVND (reference sequence). V lost 6 bases and J lost 3, with 12 bases in between. The CDR3 loop spans 14 amino acids. CDR3 sequence: CASRNQADNQPQHF. The DNA for the CDR3 is TGTGCCAGTAGGAATCAGGCAGACAATCAGCCCCAGCATTTT.

DNA for the CDR3: TGTGCCAGCAGCCAACAGGGCATCCCTGGAAACACCATATATTTT. Translated, it gives CASSQQGIPGNTIYF. The V and J genes are TRBV5-5 and TRBJ1-3, with D possibly TRBD1 on 6 matching bases. The CDR3 length is 15 residues. Trimming shortened V by 4 bases and J by 2 bases, and 13 bases separated the two germline ends. From germline, CDR1 is SGHKS and CDR2 YYEKEE (reference sequence).

This clone has just one count. The chain joins TRBV7-9 to TRBJ1-1; D call uncertain. V shed 1 base and J shed 8 bases, with 5 bases lying between them. Germline CDR1 and CDR2: SEHNR and FQNEAQ (reference sequence). The CDR3 sequence is 11 residues long. The CDR3 loop is CASSLDREAFF. The DNA of the CDR3 is TGTGCCAGCAGCTTAGATAGAGAAGCTTTCTTT.

The V and J genes are TRBV7-8 and TRBJ2-5; the D is unclear. This CDR3 region has 13 residues. The V end lost 5 bases, the J end lost 8 bases, and 15 bases lay between the germline ends. The germline CDR1 and CDR2 sequences are SGHVS and FQNEAQ. Here the CDR3 DNA reads TGTGCCAGCAGCCAAGACTCCCTTGTCACCCAGTACTTC. Translation: CASSQDSLVTQYF.

This clone was detected only a few times. The V and J genes are TRBV5-8 and TRBJ1-2; TRBD1 is a possible D gene (5 bases). CDR3 length: 13 amino acids. Germline V gene data show CDR1 as SGHTS and CDR2 as YDEGEE. The V and J ends lost 5 bases and 4 bases respectively, with 12 bases between them. CDR3 in DNA: TGTGCCAGCAGAGTCAGCGGGGGCTATGGCTACACCTTC. This encodes CASRVSGGYGYTF.

This clone has just a few counts. The chain couples TRBV9 to TRBJ2-5, with a weak D call TRBD2 (6 bases). Germline V gives CDR1 SGDLS, CDR2 YYNGEE. V shed 6 bases and J shed 5 bases, with 23 bases lying between them. This CDR3 comprises 16 residues. The CDR3 DNA sequence: TGTGCCAGCAATGGGGGGAGAGGGACTGCCGTGGAGACCCAGTACTTC. Translated, it gives CASNGGRGTAVETQYF.

This clone was seen once. The V call is TRBV3-1 (or the pseudogene TRBV3-2), the J call TRBJ1-1; D possibly corresponds to TRBD1 (6 bases). Germline V gene lookup returns CDR1 LGHDT and CDR2 YNNKEL (reference sequence). The CDR3 has 15 residues. Deletions cut 5 bases from V and 4 bases from J, with 17 bases between. CDR3 amino acids: CASSEGTWLVTEAFF. The CDR3 bases are TGTGCCAGCAGCGAAGGGACATGGTTGGTCACTGAAGCTTTCTTT.

This clone occurred once. The chain combines TRBV19 with TRBJ1-2; D may be TRBD1 (6 bases). This CDR3 contains 13 residues. V was shortened by 8 bases and J by 4 bases, with 14 bases between the two germline ends. Germline V gene data show CDR1 as LNHDA and CDR2 as SQIVND (reference sequence). CDR3 loop: CASRSGTRYGYTF. For the CDR3, the DNA is TGTGCCAGTCGCTCCGGGACACGCTATGGCTACACCTTC.

DNA of the CDR3: TGTGCCAGCAGTCGTCGGGACAGAGATAATTCACCCCTCCACTTT. Amino acids: CASSRRDRDNSPLHF. The rearrangement uses TRBV6-5 and TRBJ1-6, with 7 bases that match TRBD1. The CDR3 is made up of 15 amino acids. The J segment lost 5 bases and the V segment lost 5 bases, leaving 6 bases of the junction unmatched. The germline CDR1 and CDR2 sequences are MNHEY and SVGAGI.

The chain is built from TRBV2 and TRBJ1-5, with TRBD1 matching 8 bases. Unmatched junction bases numbered 6, after V lost 8 bases and J lost 3 bases. The germline CDR1 and CDR2 sequences are SNHLY and FYNNEI. CDR3 size: 14 residues. Here the CDR3 reads CASQQTGDNQPQHF. CDR3 nucleotide sequence: TGTGCCAGCCAGCAGACAGGGGACAATCAGCCCCAGCATTTT.

The chain joins TRBV9 to TRBJ2-5, with D possibly matching TRBD2 (5 bases). CDR1 SGDLS and CDR2 YYNGEE come from the germline V gene. Trimming removed 0 bases from V and 4 bases from J, with 10 bases in between. The CDR3 spans 14 residues. CDR3: CASSVDLGRETQYF. CDR3 DNA sequence: TGTGCCAGCAGCGTAGATTTGGGGAGAGAGACCCAGTACTTC.

This clone came up once. The rearrangement joins TRBV7-2 to TRBJ1-3; tentative D call: TRBD1 (5 bases). The CDR3 runs 16 residues. CDR1 is SGHTA and CDR2 is FQGNSA in the germline V gene. Trimming pared 2 bases from V and 8 bases from J, leaving 19 bases between. In nucleotides, the CDR3 is TGTGCCAGCAGCTTAACCCCAGGGCTTGGCTTGGACACCATATATTTT. Translating gives CASSLTPGLGLDTIYF.

The gene calls are TRBV7-2 and TRBJ2-5, with 11 bases aligning to TRBD2. Germline trimming cut 5 bases from V and 0 bases from J; bases unmatched to any gene: 11. This CDR3 is 18 amino acids long. The germline gives CDR1 SGHTA, CDR2 FQGNSA. The CDR3: CASSPRGLAVYNQETQYF. The DNA of the CDR3 is TGTGCCAGCAGCCCTAGGGGACTAGCGGTTTACAACCAAGAGACCCAGTACTTC.

V and J are TRBV6-2 or TRBV6-3 and TRBJ1-1, with a tentative D call TRBD1 (5 bases). CDR3 size: 15 residues. V was cut by 4 bases and J by 2 bases, with 14 bases left in between. CDR1 and CDR2 (germline): MNHEY, SVGEGT. The CDR3 sequence is CASSSETAYNTEAFF. CDR3 DNA: TGTGCCAGCAGTTCCGAGACAGCTTATAACACTGAAGCTTTCTTT.

V is TRBV4-2 and J is TRBJ2-7, with 8 bases lining up with TRBD2. Per germline, CDR1 LGHNA and CDR2 YNFKEQ. This CDR3 has 16 amino acids. The ends lost 1 base at V and 3 bases at J; junction bases unmatched: 8. CDR3 sequence reads: CASSQGIKREFYEQYF. CDR3 nucleotides: TGTGCCAGCAGCCAAGGGATCAAGCGGGAGTTCTACGAGCAGTACTTC.

This clone was counted a single time. The V gene is TRBV5-5, the J gene TRBJ2-3, with 10 bases fitting TRBD1. CDR1 and CDR2 from the germline V gene are SGHKS and YYEKEE (reference sequence). The trim removed 1 base at V and 2 bases at J, leaving 10 bases unmatched. CDR3 length: 18 residues. CDR3 bases: TGTGCCAGCAGCTTGTACCTTACGACAGGGGGCTACACAGATACGCAGTATTTT. Protein sequence: CASSLYLTTGGYTDTQYF.

This chain links TRBV6-6 with TRBJ2-4, with D unresolved. This CDR3 is built from 12 residues. Germline V gene sequence: CDR1 MNHNY, CDR2 SVGAGI (reference sequence). Trimming pared 5 bases from V and 6 bases from J, leaving 8 bases between. This CDR3 is CASSVEANIQYF. The CDR3 DNA reads TGTGCCAGCAGTGTAGAGGCAAACATTCAGTACTTC.

This chain uses TRBV5-1 with TRBJ1-2; D unresolved. Trimming pared 4 bases from V and 8 bases from J, leaving 12 bases between. Germline V CDR1 and CDR2: SGHRS, YFSETQ. The CDR3 has 12 amino acids. The CDR3 region has the DNA TGCGCCAGCAGCCCCGTACCAGGAGGCTACACCTTC. Amino acids: CASSPVPGGYTF.

The gene calls are TRBV15 and TRBJ2-1; 8 nucleotides match TRBD2. This CDR3 contains 15 residues. Trimming at V came to 0 bases and at J to 4 bases, leaving 2 bases not matched to a gene. Germline V lookup: CDR1 LNHNV, CDR2 YYDKDF (reference sequence). The CDR3 DNA reads TGTGCCACCAGCAGAGAAGCGGGGGAGTACAATGAGCAGTTCTTC. Protein product: CATSREAGEYNEQFF.

This clone was seen a single time. The chain joins TRBV18 to TRBJ2-5; D is unclear. The germline V and J ends were trimmed by 2 bases and 1 base, with 5 bases remaining between them. CDR3 length: 13 residues. The germline V gene encodes CDR1 KGHSH and CDR2 LQKENI. CDR3 amino acids: CASSPISQETQYF. The CDR3 DNA sequence: TGTGCCAGCTCACCAATCTCCCAAGAGACCCAGTACTTC.